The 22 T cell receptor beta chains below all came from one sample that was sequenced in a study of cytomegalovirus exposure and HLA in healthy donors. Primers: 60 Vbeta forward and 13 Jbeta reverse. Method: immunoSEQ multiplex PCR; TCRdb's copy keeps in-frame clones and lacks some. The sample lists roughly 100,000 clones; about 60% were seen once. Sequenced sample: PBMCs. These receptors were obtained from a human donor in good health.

The CDR3 protein is CASSEEGTGANTGELFF. In DNA form, the CDR3 reads TGTGCCAGCAGTGAAGAGGGGACAGGGGCGAACACCGGGGAGCTGTTTTTT. The gene calls are TRBV6-1 and TRBJ2-2; TRBD1 agrees at 10 bases. The CDR3 is 17 residues long. Unmatched junction bases numbered 2, after V lost 1 base and J lost 0 bases. The V gene's germline CDR1 is MNHNS and CDR2 SASEGT.

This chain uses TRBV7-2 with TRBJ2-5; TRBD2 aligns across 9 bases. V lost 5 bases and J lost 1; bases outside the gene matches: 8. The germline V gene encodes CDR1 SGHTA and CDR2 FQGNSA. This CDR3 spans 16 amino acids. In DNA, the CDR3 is TGTGCCAGCAGCCCCGGGGGCGGGAGGGCCCAAGAGACCCAGTACTTC. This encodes CASSPGGGRAQETQYF.

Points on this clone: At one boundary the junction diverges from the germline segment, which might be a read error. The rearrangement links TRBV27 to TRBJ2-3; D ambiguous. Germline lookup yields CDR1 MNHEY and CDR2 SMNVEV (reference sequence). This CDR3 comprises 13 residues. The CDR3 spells CASSPGNTNTQYF. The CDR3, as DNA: TGTGCCAGCAGTCCAGGCAACACAAATACGCAGTATTTT.

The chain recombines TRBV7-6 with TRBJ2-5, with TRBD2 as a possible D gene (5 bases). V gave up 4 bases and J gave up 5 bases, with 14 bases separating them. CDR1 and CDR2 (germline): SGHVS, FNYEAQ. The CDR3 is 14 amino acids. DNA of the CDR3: TGTGCCAGCAGCTCCTATACTAGTGGGGAGACCCAGTACTTC. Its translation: CASSSYTSGETQYF.

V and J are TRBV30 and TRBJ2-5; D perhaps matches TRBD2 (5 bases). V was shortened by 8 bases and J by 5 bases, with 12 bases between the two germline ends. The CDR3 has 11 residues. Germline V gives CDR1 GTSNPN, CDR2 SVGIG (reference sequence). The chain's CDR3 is CALGSGETQYF. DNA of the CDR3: TGTGCCCTCGGGTCGGGGGAGACCCAGTACTTC.

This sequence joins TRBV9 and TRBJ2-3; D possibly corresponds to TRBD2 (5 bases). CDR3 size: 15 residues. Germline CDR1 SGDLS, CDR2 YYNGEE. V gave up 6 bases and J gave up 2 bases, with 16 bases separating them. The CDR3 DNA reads TGTGCCAGCACTCGAGACGGAGGATACACAGATACGCAGTATTTT. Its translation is CASTRDGGYTDTQYF.

CDR3 residues: CASSFWGEETQYF. CDR3 nucleotide sequence: TGCGCCAGCAGCTTCTGGGGCGAGGAGACCCAGTACTTC. This chain links TRBV5-1 with TRBJ2-5, with D perhaps matching TRBD1 (5 bases). Germline V gene sequence: CDR1 SGHRS, CDR2 YFSETQ. There are 13 residues in the CDR3. V was shortened by 2 bases and J by 5 bases, with 10 bases between the two germline ends.

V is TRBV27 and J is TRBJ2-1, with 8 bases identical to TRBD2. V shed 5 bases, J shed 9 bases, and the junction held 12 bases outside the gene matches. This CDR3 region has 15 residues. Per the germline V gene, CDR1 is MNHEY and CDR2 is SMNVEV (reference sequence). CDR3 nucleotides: TGTGCCAGCAGTCTACCCGGGACTAGAAATTCTGAGCAGTTCTTC. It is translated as CASSLPGTRNSEQFF.

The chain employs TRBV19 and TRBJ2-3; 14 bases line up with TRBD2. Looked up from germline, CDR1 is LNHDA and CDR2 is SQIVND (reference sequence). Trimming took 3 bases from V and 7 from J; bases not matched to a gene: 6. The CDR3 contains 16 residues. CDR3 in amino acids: CASSIEGTSGSYTQYF. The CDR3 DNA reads TGTGCCAGTAGTATTGAAGGGACTAGCGGGAGCTATACGCAGTATTTT.

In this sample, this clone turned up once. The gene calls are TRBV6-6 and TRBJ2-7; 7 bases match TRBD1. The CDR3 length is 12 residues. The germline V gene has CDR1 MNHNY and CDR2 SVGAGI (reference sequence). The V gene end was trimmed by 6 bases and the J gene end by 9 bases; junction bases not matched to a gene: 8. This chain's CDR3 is CASSREQGRQYF. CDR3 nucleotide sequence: TGTGCCAGCAGCCGGGAACAGGGGAGGCAGTACTTC.

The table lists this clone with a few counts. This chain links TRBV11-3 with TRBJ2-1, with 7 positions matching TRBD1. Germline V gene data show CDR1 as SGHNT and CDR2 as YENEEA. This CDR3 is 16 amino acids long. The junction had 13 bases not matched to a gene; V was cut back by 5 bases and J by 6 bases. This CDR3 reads CASSPRGGQRVNEQFF. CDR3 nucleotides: TGTGCCAGCAGCCCCAGAGGGGGACAGAGAGTCAATGAGCAGTTCTTC.

In nucleotides, the CDR3 is TGCGCCAGCAGCCGGACAGGACAAGAGACCCAGTACTTC. Encoded protein: CASSRTGQETQYF. V and J are TRBV4-1 and TRBJ2-5; TRBD1 agrees at 7 bases. Trimming cost V 4 bases and J 2 bases; bases outside gene matches: 1. The CDR3 contains 13 residues. Per the germline V gene, CDR1 is MGHRA and CDR2 is YSYEKL.

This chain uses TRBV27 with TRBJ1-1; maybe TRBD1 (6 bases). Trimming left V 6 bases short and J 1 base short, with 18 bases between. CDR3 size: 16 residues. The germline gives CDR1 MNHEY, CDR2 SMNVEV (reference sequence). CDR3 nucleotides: TGTGCCAGCAGAGTCCGGGTGGGGGCGGCGAACACTGAAGCTTTCTTT. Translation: CASRVRVGAANTEAFF.

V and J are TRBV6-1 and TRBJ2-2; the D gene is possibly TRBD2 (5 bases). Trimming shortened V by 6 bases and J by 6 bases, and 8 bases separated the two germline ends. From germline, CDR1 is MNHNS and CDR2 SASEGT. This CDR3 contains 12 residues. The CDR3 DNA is TGTGCCAGCAGGACACTAGCCGGGGAGCTGTTTTTT. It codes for CASRTLAGELFF.

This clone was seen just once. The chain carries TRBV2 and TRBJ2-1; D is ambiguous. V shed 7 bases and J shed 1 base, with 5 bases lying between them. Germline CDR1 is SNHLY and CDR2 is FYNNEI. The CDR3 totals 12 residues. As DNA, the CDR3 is TGTGCCAGCACTCGGTCCTACAATGAGCAGTTCTTC. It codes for CASTRSYNEQFF. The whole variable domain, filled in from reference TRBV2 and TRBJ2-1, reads EPEVTQTPSHQVTQMGQEVILRCVPISNHLYFYWYRQILGQKVEFLVSFYNNEISEKSEIFDDQFSVERPDGSNFTLKIRSTKLEDSAMYFCASTRSYNEQFFGPGTRLTVL.

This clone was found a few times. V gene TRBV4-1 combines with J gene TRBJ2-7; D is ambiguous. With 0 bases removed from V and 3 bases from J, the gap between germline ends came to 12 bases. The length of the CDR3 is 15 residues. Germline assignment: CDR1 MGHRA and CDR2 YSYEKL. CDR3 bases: TGCGCCAGCAGCCAAGATGAGAATGGTGACTACGAGCAGTACTTC. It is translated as CASSQDENGDYEQYF.

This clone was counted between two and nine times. DNA of the CDR3: TGTGCCAGCAGTTCGGGACAGTATAATTCACCCCTCCACTTT. It specifies CASSSGQYNSPLHF. The J gene is TRBJ1-6, the V gene TRBV6-1; 7 nucleotides match TRBD1. The junction had 2 bases not matched to a gene; V was cut back by 5 bases and J by 4 bases. From germline, CDR1 is MNHNS and CDR2 SASEGT. This CDR3 is 14 amino acids long.

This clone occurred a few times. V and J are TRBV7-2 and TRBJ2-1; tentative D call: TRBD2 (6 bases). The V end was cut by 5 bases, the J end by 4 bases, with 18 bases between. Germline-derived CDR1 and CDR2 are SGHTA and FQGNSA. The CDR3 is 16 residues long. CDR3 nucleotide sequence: TGTGCCAGCAGCCTAACGGAGGGGAACGGATACAATGAGCAGTTCTTC. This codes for CASSLTEGNGYNEQFF.

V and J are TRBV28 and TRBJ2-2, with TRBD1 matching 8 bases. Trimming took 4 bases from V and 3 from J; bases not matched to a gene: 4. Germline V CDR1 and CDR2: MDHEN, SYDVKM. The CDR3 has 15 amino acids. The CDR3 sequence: CASSYYRGDTGELFF. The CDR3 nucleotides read TGTGCCAGCAGTTACTACAGGGGGGACACCGGGGAGCTGTTTTTT.

This CDR3 reads CASSQVGGRQYF. In nucleotides, the CDR3 is TGCGCCAGCAGCCAAGTCGGGGGGCGGCAGTACTTC. V is TRBV4-1 and J is TRBJ2-7, with a weak D call TRBD2 (7 bases). Trimming pared 1 base from V and 9 bases from J, leaving 10 bases between. Germline CDR1 MGHRA, CDR2 YSYEKL. The CDR3 contains 12 residues.

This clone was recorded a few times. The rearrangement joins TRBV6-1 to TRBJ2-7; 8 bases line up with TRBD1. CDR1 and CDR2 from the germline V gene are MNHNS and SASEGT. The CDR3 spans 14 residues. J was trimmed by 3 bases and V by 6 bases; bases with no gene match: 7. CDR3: CASRARTGLYEQYF. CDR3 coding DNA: TGTGCCAGCAGGGCAAGGACAGGGCTCTACGAGCAGTACTTC.

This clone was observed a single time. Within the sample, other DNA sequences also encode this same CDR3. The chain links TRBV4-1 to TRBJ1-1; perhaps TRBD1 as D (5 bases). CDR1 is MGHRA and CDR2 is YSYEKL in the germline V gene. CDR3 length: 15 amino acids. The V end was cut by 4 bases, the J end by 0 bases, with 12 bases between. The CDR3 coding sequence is TGCGCCAGCAGCCTGACGGGGGGGATGAACACTGAAGCTTTCTTT. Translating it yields CASSLTGGMNTEAFF.